This T cell receptor (beta chain) was identified in a study of cytomegalovirus exposure and HLA in healthy donors. The overall study: Among about 179 million T cells, an earlier analysis found 95 million to 140 million unique TCR beta sequences. Whole-study results and caveats: TRBV6-2, TRBV6-3 and some other V segments were excluded as indistinguishable.

This clone showed up just a few times. Antigen unknown. V lost 1 base, J lost 5 bases, and 10 bases stayed unmatched. CDR3 length: 16 amino acids. Germline CDR1 and CDR2: SGHNT and YENEEA. The PCR was carried out with 60 Vbeta primers and 13 Jbeta primers. How the authors handled the data: In a later analysis, of around 83 million unique beta chains, roughly 10 million appeared in at least two donors. Sequenced by immunoSEQ multiplex PCR; TCRdb stores in-frame clones only, minus some. That table gives V, J and clone size, and the DNA gave D and trimming. The table records roughly 63,000 clones, roughly 80% of them present only once.

Sequenced sample: PBMCs. This chain uses TRBV11-3 with TRBJ2-7, with 8 nucleotides matching TRBD1. The sequence came from a woman in her thirties or forties in good health and CMV-seropositive. The CDR3 DNA reads TGTGCCAGCAGCTTAGGGACTACAGGGGGAGTCCACGAGCAGTACTTC. Protein: CASSLGTTGGVHEQYF.